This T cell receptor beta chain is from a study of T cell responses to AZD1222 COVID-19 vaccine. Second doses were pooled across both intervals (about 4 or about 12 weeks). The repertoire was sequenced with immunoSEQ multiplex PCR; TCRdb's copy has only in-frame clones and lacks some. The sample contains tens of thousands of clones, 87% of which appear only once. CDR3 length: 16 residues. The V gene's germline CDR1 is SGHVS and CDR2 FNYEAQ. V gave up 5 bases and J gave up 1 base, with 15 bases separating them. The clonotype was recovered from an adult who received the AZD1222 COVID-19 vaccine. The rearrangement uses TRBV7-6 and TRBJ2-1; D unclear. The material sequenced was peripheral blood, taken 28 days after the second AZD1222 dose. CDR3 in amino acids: CASSANVRNSYNEQFF. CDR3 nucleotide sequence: TGTGCCAGCAGCGCCAATGTCCGGAATTCCTACAATGAGCAGTTCTTC.